The 10 T cell receptor beta chains below come from one sample, sequenced in a study of shared clonotypes between healthy human individuals. Only in-frame clones appear in the TCRdb table, and some are missing; sequencing was by immunoSEQ multiplex PCR. The repertoire has about 2.3 million clones, roughly 93% of them found once; the top ten carry 0.3% to 0.4%. Sequenced material: naive CD4+ T cells from PBMCs. Specified subset: CD45RA+ positively selected. These receptors originate from a man aged 18 to 29 in good health. Some clones in this sample may be carry-over from other donors' samples.

The chain is built from TRBV29-1 and TRBJ2-3; D uncertain. This CDR3 region has 12 residues. V lost 3 bases, J lost 4 bases, and 8 bases lay in between. From germline, CDR1 is SQVTM and CDR2 ANQGSEA. The CDR3 here is CSVDHRADTQYF. CDR3 sequence (DNA): TGCAGCGTTGATCACCGGGCAGATACGCAGTATTTT.

The chain joins TRBV2 to TRBJ2-5; D possibly corresponds to TRBD2 (5 bases). V dropped 11 bases and J dropped 1 base, with 8 bases sitting between them. Germline V gives CDR1 SNHLY, CDR2 FYNNEI. This CDR3 spans 11 amino acids. This CDR3 reads CAGGVQETQYF. The CDR3 bases are TGTGCCGGAGGAGTCCAAGAGACCCAGTACTTC.

This clone was detected only a few times. This sequence joins TRBV2 and TRBJ1-5, with D tentatively TRBD1 (6 bases). The CDR3 covers 14 residues. V was shortened by 4 bases and J by 5 bases, with 12 bases between the two germline ends. Germline CDR1 reads SNHLY; CDR2 reads FYNNEI. CDR3 sequence reads: CASSAWGADQPQHF. The CDR3, as DNA: TGTGCCAGCAGTGCTTGGGGGGCCGATCAGCCCCAGCATTTT. Supplemented by reference TRBV2 and TRBJ1-5, the full variable domain reads EPEVTQTPSHQVTQMGQEVILRCVPISNHLYFYWYRQILGQKVEFLVSFYNNEISEKSEIFDDQFSVERPDGSNFTLKIRSTKLEDSAMYFCASSAWGADQPQHFGDGTRLSIL.

As DNA, the CDR3 is TGTGCCAGCAGCTTTACAGGTCCCTCTGGAAACACCATATATTTT. As protein: CASSFTGPSGNTIYF. The rearrangement uses TRBV6-6 and TRBJ1-3; a possible D gene is TRBD1 (5 bases). The CDR3 extends over 15 amino acids. Deletions cut 6 bases from V and 0 bases from J, with 12 bases between. Looked up from germline, CDR1 is MNHNY and CDR2 is SVGAGI (reference sequence).

This sequence joins TRBV29-1 and TRBJ2-7; the match to TRBD1 covers 12 bases. The CDR3 consists of 16 residues. The V segment lost 7 bases and the J segment 6 bases; nucleotides outside the gene matches: 16. Germline CDR1 SQVTM, CDR2 ANQGSEA. The CDR3 region has the DNA TGCAGCGCTACCGGGACAGGGGGCACTAGCCCTCGCGAGCAGTACTTC. This translates into CSATGTGGTSPREQYF.

This chain connects TRBV7-2 to TRBJ2-3; TRBD1 might be the D (5 bases). The germline V gene encodes CDR1 SGHTA and CDR2 FQGNSA. Trimming took 4 bases from V and 7 from J, leaving 21 bases between them. The CDR3 length is 16 residues. The CDR3 region has the DNA TGTGCCAGCAGCTCACAGCCCAGGGCCTCAGGCTATACGCAGTATTTT. This translates into CASSSQPRASGYTQYF. The whole variable domain, remainder taken from reference TRBV7-2 and TRBJ2-3, is GAGVSQSPSNKVTEKGKDVELRCDPISGHTALYWYRQSLGQGLEFLIYFQGNSAPDKSGLPSDRFSAERTGGSVSTLTIQRTQQEDSAVYLCASSSQPRASGYTQYFGPGTRLTVL.

The chain combines TRBV6-5 with TRBJ1-2; TRBD1 matches at 7 bases. This CDR3 contains 14 residues. CDR1 and CDR2 from the germline V gene are MNHEY and SVGAGI. The V and J ends lost 0 bases and 8 bases, in that order; junction bases with no gene match: 6. CDR3 nucleotide sequence: TGTGCCAGCAGTTACTCGAGTACAGGGGTCGGCTACACCTTC. It translates to CASSYSSTGVGYTF.

This sequence joins TRBV28 and TRBJ2-4, with 8 bases aligning to TRBD1. Germline lookup yields CDR1 MDHEN and CDR2 SYDVKM. The CDR3 extends over 17 amino acids. The J segment lost 8 bases and the V segment lost 1 base, leaving 13 bases of the junction unmatched. This CDR3 reads CASSLSNWGRGHDIQYF. CDR3 sequence (DNA): TGTGCCAGCAGTTTATCAAACTGGGGCAGGGGGCATGACATTCAGTACTTC. Full variable domain (remainder filled in from reference TRBV28 and TRBJ2-4): DVKVTQSSRYLVKRTGEKVFLECVQDMDHENMFWYRQDPGLGLRLIYFSYDVKMKEKGDIPEGYSVSREKKERFSLILESASTNQTSMYLCASSLSNWGRGHDIQYFGAGTRLSVL.

As to this clone: The sample has other DNA sequences that encode this CDR3 too. The chain recombines TRBV5-1 with TRBJ2-3; 12 bases agree with TRBD2. CDR3 length: 16 amino acids. Per germline, CDR1 SGHRS and CDR2 YFSETQ. Unmatched junction bases numbered 3, after V lost 4 bases and J lost 0 bases. In nucleotides, the CDR3 is TGCGCCAGCAGCCCCGGACTAGCGGGGAGCACAGATACGCAGTATTTT. The encoded protein is CASSPGLAGSTDTQYF.

The CDR3, as DNA: TGCGCCAGCAGCCGAGGGTGGCATGAGCAGTTCTTC. This codes for CASSRGWHEQFF. The rearrangement links TRBV4-3 to TRBJ2-1; D perhaps matches TRBD2 (5 bases). Trimming removed 4 bases at V and 8 bases at J, with 9 bases between. Germline lookup yields CDR1 LGHNA and CDR2 YSLEER. The CDR3 sequence is 12 residues long.